The clone carrying this T cell receptor (beta chain) was recorded at least ten times. Its antigen is unknown. This record comes from a study of regulatory T cells in long-lasting Graves disease. Library construction for TCR beta used iRepertoire HTBI primers and Arm-PCR of CDR3 regions. TCRdb redid the calling of the multiplex PCR reads with MiXCR, one entry per CDR3 protein. The sample lists roughly 400,000 distinct CDR3 sequences, 21% occurring once. This sample's time point: persistent/refractory GD, antithyroid drugs over 5 years with positive TRAb. Following extraction of RNA from PBMCs, that RNA was used to make the TCR library. The study's findings and limits: Patients with persistent disease showed a bias toward TRBV28, TRBJ1-2 and TRBJ2-5.

Trimming cost V 3 bases and J 3 bases, with 8 bases left between them. The CDR3 extends over 13 amino acids. Germline V gene data show CDR1 as MNHNS and CDR2 as SASEGT. The receptor was derived from a female donor with Graves disease. The source material was peripheral blood mononuclear cells (PBMCs), sampled when the disease was refractory, from a patient treated with antithyroid drugs. The rearrangement uses TRBV6-1 and TRBJ2-5, with a possible D match to TRBD2 (6 bases). The CDR3 spells CASSERGEETQYF. CDR3 bases: TGTGCCAGCAGTGAGCGGGGCGAAGAGACCCAGTACTTC.